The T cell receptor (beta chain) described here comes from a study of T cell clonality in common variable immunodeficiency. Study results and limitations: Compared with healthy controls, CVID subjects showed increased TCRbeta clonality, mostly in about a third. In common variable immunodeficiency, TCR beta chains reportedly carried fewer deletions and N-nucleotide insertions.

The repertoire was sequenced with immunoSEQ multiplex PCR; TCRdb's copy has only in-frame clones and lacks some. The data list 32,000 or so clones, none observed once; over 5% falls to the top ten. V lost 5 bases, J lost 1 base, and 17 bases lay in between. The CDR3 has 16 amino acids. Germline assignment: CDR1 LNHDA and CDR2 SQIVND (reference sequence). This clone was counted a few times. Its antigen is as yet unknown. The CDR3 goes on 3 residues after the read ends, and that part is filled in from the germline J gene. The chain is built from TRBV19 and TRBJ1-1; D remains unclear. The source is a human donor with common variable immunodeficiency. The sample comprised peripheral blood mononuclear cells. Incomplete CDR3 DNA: TGTGCCAGTAGTTCCGGGGAAACCTTTCGGAACACTGAA. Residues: CASSSGETFRNTE. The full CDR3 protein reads CASSSGETFRNTEAFF.